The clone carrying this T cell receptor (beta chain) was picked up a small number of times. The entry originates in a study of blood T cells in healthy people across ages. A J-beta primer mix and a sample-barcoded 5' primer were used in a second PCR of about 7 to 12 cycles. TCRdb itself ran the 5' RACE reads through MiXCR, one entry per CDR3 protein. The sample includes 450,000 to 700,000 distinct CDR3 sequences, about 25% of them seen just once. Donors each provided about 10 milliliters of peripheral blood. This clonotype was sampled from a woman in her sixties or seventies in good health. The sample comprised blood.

This CDR3 reads CASSLDRGRGYGYTF. For the CDR3, the DNA is TGTGCCAGCAGCTTAGACAGGGGAAGGGGGTATGGCTACACCTTC. The chain has TRBV7-2 and TRBJ1-2; TRBD1 agrees at 7 bases. CDR3 length: 15 amino acids. The junction had 7 bases not matched to a gene; V was cut back by 1 base and J by 5 bases. CDR1 and CDR2 from the germline V gene are SGHTA and FQGNSA. The whole variable domain, remainder taken from reference TRBV7-2 and TRBJ1-2, is GAGVSQSPSNKVTEKGKDVELRCDPISGHTALYWYRQSLGQGLEFLIYFQGNSAPDKSGLPSDRFSAERTGGSVSTLTIQRTQQEDSAVYLCASSLDRGRGYGYTFGSGTRLTVV.